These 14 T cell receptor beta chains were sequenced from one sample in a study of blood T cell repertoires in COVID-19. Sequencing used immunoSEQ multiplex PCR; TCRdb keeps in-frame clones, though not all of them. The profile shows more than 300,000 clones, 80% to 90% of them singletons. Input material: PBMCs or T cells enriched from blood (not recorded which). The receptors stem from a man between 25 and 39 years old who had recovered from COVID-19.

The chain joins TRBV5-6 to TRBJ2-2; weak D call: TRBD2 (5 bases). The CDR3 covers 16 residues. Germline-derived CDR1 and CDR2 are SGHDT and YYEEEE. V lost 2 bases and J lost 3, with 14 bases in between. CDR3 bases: TGTGCCAGCAGCTTCGACGGGATTATTGACACCGGGGAGCTGTTTTTT. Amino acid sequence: CASSFDGIIDTGELFF.

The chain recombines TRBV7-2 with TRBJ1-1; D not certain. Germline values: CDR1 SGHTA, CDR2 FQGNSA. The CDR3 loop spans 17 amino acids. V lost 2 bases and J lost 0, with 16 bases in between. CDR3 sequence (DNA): TGTGCCAGCAGCTTATCCGCGGGCCTAGGAATGAACACTGAAGCTTTCTTT. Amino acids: CASSLSAGLGMNTEAFF.

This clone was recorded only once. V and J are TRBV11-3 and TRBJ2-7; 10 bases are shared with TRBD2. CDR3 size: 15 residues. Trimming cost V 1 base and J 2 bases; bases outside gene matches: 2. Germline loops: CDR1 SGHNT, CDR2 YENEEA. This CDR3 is CASSLGGLAAYEQYF. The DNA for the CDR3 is TGTGCCAGCAGCTTAGGCGGACTAGCGGCCTACGAGCAGTACTTC.

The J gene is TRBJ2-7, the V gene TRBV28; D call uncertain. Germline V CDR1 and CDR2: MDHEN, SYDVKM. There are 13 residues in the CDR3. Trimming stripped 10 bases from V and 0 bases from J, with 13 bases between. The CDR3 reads CATTRGGSYEQYF. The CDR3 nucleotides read TGTGCCACCACGAGAGGTGGCTCCTACGAGCAGTACTTC.

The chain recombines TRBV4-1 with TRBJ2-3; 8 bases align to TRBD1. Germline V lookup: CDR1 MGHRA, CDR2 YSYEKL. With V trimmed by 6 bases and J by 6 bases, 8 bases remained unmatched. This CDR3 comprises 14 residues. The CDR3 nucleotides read TGCGCCAGCAGTTTAGGACAGGGCTCGGATACGCAGTATTTT. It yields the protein CASSLGQGSDTQYF.

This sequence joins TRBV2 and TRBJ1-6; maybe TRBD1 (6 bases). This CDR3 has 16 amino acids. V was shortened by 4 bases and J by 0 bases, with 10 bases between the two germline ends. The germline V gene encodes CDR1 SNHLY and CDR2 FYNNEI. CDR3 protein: CASSAEGGSYNSPLHF. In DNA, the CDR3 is TGTGCCAGCAGTGCAGAAGGGGGCTCCTATAATTCACCCCTCCACTTT.

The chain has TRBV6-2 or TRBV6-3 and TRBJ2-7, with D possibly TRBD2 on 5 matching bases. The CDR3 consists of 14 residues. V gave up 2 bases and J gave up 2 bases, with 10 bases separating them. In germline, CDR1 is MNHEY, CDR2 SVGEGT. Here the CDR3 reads CASSYLDWTYEQYF. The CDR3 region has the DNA TGTGCCAGCAGTTACCTGGACTGGACCTACGAGCAGTACTTC.

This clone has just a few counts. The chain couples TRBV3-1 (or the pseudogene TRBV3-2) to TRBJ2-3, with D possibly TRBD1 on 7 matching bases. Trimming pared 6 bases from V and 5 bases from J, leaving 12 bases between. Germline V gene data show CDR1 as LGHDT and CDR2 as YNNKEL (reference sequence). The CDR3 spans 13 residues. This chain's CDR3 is CASREGALDTQYF. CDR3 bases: TGTGCCAGCAGGGAGGGGGCCCTAGATACGCAGTATTTT.

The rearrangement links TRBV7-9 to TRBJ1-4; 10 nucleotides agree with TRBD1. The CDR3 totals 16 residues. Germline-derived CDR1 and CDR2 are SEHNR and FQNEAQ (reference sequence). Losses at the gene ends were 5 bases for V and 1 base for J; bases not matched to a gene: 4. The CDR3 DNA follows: TGTGCCAGCAGCATCGGACAGGGGGGAACTAATGAAAAACTGTTTTTT. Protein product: CASSIGQGGTNEKLFF. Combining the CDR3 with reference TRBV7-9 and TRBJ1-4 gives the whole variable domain DTGVSQNPRHKITKRGQNVTFRCDPISEHNRLYWYRQTLGQGPEFLTYFQNEAQLEKSRLLSDRFSAERPKGSFSTLEIQRTEQGDSAMYLCASSIGQGGTNEKLFFGSGTQLSVL.

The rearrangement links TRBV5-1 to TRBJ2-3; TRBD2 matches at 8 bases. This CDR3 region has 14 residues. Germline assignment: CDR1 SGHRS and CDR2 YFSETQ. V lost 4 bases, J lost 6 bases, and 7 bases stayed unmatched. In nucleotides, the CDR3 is TGCGCCAGCAGCCCAGGACTAGCTTCGGATACGCAGTATTTT. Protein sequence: CASSPGLASDTQYF.

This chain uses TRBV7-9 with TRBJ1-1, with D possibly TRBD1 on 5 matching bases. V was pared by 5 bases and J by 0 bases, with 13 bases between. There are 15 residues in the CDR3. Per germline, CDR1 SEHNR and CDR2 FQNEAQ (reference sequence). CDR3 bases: TGTGCCAGCAGCCCCCTGGGGGGAGTGAACACTGAAGCTTTCTTT. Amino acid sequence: CASSPLGGVNTEAFF.

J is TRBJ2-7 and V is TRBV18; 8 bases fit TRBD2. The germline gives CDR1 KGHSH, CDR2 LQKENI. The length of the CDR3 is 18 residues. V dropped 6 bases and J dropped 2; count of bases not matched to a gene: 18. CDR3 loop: CASSRYPQSGGGTYEQYF. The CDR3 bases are TGTGCCAGCTCCCGCTATCCCCAGAGCGGGGGAGGAACCTACGAGCAGTACTTC.

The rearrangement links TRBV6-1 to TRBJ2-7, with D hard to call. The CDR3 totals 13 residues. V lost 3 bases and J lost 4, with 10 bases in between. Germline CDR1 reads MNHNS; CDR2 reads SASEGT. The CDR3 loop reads CASSDRQTYEQYF. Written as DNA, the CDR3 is TGTGCCAGCAGTGACAGACAAACTTACGAGCAGTACTTC.

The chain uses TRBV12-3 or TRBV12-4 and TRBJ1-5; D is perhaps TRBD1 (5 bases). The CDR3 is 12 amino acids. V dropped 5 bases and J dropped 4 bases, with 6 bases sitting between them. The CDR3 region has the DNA TGTGCCAGCAGTAGGGGTAATCAGCCCCAGCATTTT. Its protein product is CASSRGNQPQHF.